The clone carrying this TCR beta chain was observed a handful of times. Its antigen remains unknown. Indicated treatment: roughly ten-day PBMC culture with coronavirus spike peptide pools or control peptides (ViraFEST assay). Each well received about 2.1 million PBMCs, cultured with around 10 IU/ml IL-2 and roughly 9 ug/ml peptide pools. The data originate from a study of vaccination and CD4 T cells after COVID-19. Across the whole study: Nasal swab PCR showed SARS-CoV-2 in convalescent patients, roughly nine with mild and one with severe disease. Diagnosis preceded the drawing of post-COVID samples by a median 101 days (range 35 to 161). Broader study findings: Spike mono-reactivity was found in 304 of the 307 vaccine-specific clones identified in convalescent patients.

Germline-derived CDR1 and CDR2 are GTSNPN and SVGIG (reference sequence). V shed 1 base and J shed 0 bases, with 10 bases lying between them. This CDR3 region has 15 residues. The assay that was used to sequence DNA from cultured CD4+ T cells was the Oncomine TCR Beta short-read assay. TCRdb independently ran MiXCR on the PCR reads; one entry per CDR3 protein. The sample has over 8,000 distinct CDR3 sequences; roughly two thirds are singletons. This receptor was identified in a human donor who had recovered from COVID-19. What was sequenced was CD4+ T cells from blood, cultured in vitro. V and J are TRBV30 and TRBJ1-5, with D possibly matching TRBD1 (5 bases). This CDR3 reads CAWSAGRTSNQPQHF. The CDR3 nucleotides read TGTGCCTGGAGTGCGGGGCGGACTAGCAATCAGCCCCAGCATTTT.